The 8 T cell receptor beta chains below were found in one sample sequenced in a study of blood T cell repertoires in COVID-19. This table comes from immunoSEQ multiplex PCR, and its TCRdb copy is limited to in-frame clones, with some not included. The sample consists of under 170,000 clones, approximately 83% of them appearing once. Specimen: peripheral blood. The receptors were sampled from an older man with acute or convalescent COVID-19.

The CDR3 DNA reads as TGTGCCAGCAGCGTACAGGTGAACACCGGGGAGCTGTTTTTT. It specifies CASSVQVNTGELFF. The chain recombines TRBV9 with TRBJ2-2, with no clear D. CDR1 and CDR2 (germline): SGDLS, YYNGEE. The V gene lost 1 base and the J gene lost 1 base, with 5 bases spanning the gap. The CDR3 contains 14 residues.

The CDR3 loop is CATSGGPYEQYF. The CDR3 nucleotides are TGTGCCACCTCCGGGGGGCCCTACGAGCAGTACTTC. The V gene is TRBV6-6, the J gene TRBJ2-7; D is possibly TRBD2 (7 bases). Trimming took off 10 bases at V and 2 bases at J, with 12 bases between the two ends. CDR1 MNHNY and CDR2 SVGAGI come from the germline V gene (reference sequence). The CDR3 is 12 amino acids.

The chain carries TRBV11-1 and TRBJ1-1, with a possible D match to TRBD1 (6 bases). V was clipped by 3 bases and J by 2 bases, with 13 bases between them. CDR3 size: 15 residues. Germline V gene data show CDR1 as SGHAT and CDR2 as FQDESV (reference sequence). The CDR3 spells CASSFSSRGNTEAFF. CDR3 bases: TGTGCCAGCAGCTTTAGCAGCAGGGGTAACACTGAAGCTTTCTTT.

The CDR3 protein is CASSTPGDEKLFF. The CDR3 DNA follows: TGTGCCAGCAGCACGCCGGGGGACGAAAAACTGTTTTTT. The chain combines TRBV5-6 with TRBJ1-4, with a possible D match to TRBD1 (5 bases). Germline lookup yields CDR1 SGHDT and CDR2 YYEEEE. The V end was cut by 4 bases, the J end by 8 bases, with 12 bases between. The CDR3 runs 13 residues.

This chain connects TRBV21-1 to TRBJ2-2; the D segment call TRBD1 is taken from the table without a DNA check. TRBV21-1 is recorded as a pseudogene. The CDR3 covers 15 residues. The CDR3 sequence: CASEVDRANTGELFF. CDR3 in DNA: TGTGCCAGCGAAGTGGACAGGGCGAACACCGGGGAGCTGTTTTTT.

CDR3 loop: CAGGQNTDTQYF. The CDR3 coding sequence is TGTGCCGGGGGACAGAACACAGATACGCAGTATTTT. The V call is TRBV10-3, the J call TRBJ2-3, with 7 bases identical to TRBD1. Germline CDR1 ENHRY, CDR2 SYGVKD. V was clipped by 11 bases and J by 2 bases; unmatched bases: 4. The CDR3 is 12 amino acids.

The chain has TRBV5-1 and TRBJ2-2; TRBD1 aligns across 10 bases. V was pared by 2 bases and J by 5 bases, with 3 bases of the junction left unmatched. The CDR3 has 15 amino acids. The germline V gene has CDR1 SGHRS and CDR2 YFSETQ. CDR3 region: CASSFDRGQTGELFF. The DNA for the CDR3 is TGCGCCAGCAGCTTTGACAGGGGGCAAACCGGGGAGCTGTTTTTT. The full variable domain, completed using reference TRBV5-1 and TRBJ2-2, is KAGVTQTPRYLIKTRGQQVTLSCSPISGHRSVSWYQQTPGQGLQFLFEYFSETQRNKGNFPGRFSGRQFSNSRSEMNVSTLELGDSALYLCASSFDRGQTGELFFGEGSRLTVL.

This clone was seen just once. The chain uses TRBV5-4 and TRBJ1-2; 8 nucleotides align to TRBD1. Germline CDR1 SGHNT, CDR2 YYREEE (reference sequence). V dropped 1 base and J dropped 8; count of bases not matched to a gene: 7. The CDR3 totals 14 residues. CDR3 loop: CASSLRQGAGGYTF. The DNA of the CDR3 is TGTGCCAGCAGCTTGAGGCAGGGGGCTGGCGGCTACACCTTC. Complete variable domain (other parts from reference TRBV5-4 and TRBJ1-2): ETGVTQSPTHLIKTRGQQVTLRCSSQSGHNTVSWYQQALGQGPQFIFQYYREEENGRGNFPPRFSGLQFPNYSSELNVNALELDDSALYLCASSLRQGAGGYTFGSGTRLTVV.